A selection of T cell receptor beta chains follows, all from one sample in a study of identical twins. TCRdb fed the 5' RACE reads into MiXCR, producing one record per CDR3 protein. The sample carries 1.5 million or so distinct CDR3 sequences, about 31% recorded once. The sample comprised cord blood. These TCRs come from a newborn girl in good health. CDR3s include the opening cysteine and the closing phenylalanine or tryptophan. A D gene is named only where the DNA matches it firmly. Clone size, where shown, is once, few, many, or a class for clones that have expanded.

clone_size: NA
d_call: NA
cdr3_length: 12
j_call: TRBJ1-1
v_call: TRBV5-6
cdr3_nt: TGTGCCAGCACCATTATCGGGGGTAAGACTTTCTTT
cdr3_aa: CASTIIGGKTFF

clone_size: few
d_call: NA
cdr3_length: 14
j_call: TRBJ2-2
v_call: TRBV20-1
cdr3_nt: TGCAGTGCCGCCATAGCAGCCTTGGGCGGGGAGCTGTTTTTT
cdr3_aa: CSAAIAALGGELFF

clone_size: NA
d_call: NA
cdr3_length: 16
j_call: TRBJ1-5
v_call: TRBV24-1
cdr3_nt: TGTGCCACCAGTGATTTATCGGCAGATTTCAATCAGCCCCAGCATTTT
cdr3_aa: CATSDLSADFNQPQHF

clone_size: NA
d_call: NA
cdr3_length: 16
j_call: TRBJ1-4
v_call: TRBV5-1
cdr3_nt: TGCGCCAGCAGCTTGGACTATTTTGCGGGTGATGAAAAACTGTTTTTT
cdr3_aa: CASSLDYFAGDEKLFF

clone_size: NA
d_call: NA
cdr3_length: 15
j_call: TRBJ2-5
v_call: TRBV10-2
cdr3_nt: TGCGCCAGCAGATCCTTCACTGCGGGCCAAGAGACCCAGTACTTC
cdr3_aa: CASRSFTAGQETQYF

clone_size: NA
d_call: TRBD1
cdr3_length: 15
j_call: TRBJ1-2
v_call: TRBV9
cdr3_nt: TGTGCCAGCAGCCCTCCCAAGGACAGGTTCGATGGCCACACCTTC
cdr3_aa: CASSPPKDRFDGHTF

clone_size: few
d_call: NA
cdr3_length: 15
j_call: TRBJ2-5
v_call: TRBV2
cdr3_nt: TGTGCCAGCAGTGCGAGGTTGGATAATGCAGAGACCCAGTACTTC
cdr3_aa: CASSARLDNAETQYF

clone_size: NA
d_call: NA
cdr3_length: 12
j_call: TRBJ2-7
v_call: TRBV28
cdr3_nt: TGTGCCAGCGGAGTCGGGTATCGTGGCCAGTACTTC
cdr3_aa: CASGVGYRGQYF

clone_size: few
d_call: NA
cdr3_length: 14
j_call: TRBJ1-2
v_call: TRBV6-1
cdr3_nt: TGTGCCAGCACCCCACCGAGACAGGCCTATGGCTACACCTTC
cdr3_aa: CASTPPRQAYGYTF

clone_size: NA
d_call: NA
cdr3_length: 14
j_call: TRBJ1-5
v_call: TRBV29-1
cdr3_nt: TGCAGCGTTGAGAAGGGATATAGCAATCAGCCCCAGCATTTT
cdr3_aa: CSVEKGYSNQPQHF

clone_size: few
d_call: TRBD2
cdr3_length: 15
j_call: TRBJ2-7
v_call: TRBV28
cdr3_nt: TGTGCCAGCAGTTCTTTAGCGGGAGGCGCCTACGAGCAGTACTTC
cdr3_aa: CASSSLAGGAYEQYF

clone_size: NA
d_call: NA
cdr3_length: 12
j_call: TRBJ2-4
v_call: TRBV21-1
cdr3_nt: TGTGCCAGCAGCACTGCCAAAAACATTCAGTACTTC
cdr3_aa: CASSTAKNIQYF

clone_size: few
d_call: NA
cdr3_length: 11
j_call: TRBJ1-1
v_call: TRBV6-4
cdr3_nt: TGTGCCAGCAGGGGAGTCTCTGAAGCTTTCTTT
cdr3_aa: CASRGVSEAFF

clone_size: few
d_call: NA
cdr3_length: 16
j_call: TRBJ1-2
v_call: TRBV20-1
cdr3_nt: TGCAGTGCTAGAGCTTCCTTCCCCCAGGGCGCAGGTGGCTACACCTTC
cdr3_aa: CSARASFPQGAGGYTF

clone_size: few
d_call: NA
cdr3_length: 12
j_call: TRBJ2-1
v_call: TRBV2
cdr3_nt: TGTGCCGACCGGGTCCTCGAGGAAGAGCAGTTCTTC
cdr3_aa: CADRVLEEEQFF

clone_size: few
d_call: NA
cdr3_length: 13
j_call: TRBJ2-1
v_call: TRBV7-2
cdr3_nt: TGTGCCAGCAGCTTAGTTTTCGGCATTGAGCAGTTCTTC
cdr3_aa: CASSLVFGIEQFF

clone_size: few
d_call: TRBD1
cdr3_length: 13
j_call: TRBJ1-2
v_call: TRBV2
cdr3_nt: TGTGCCAGCAGACCACAGGGGCGCTATGGCTACACCTTC
cdr3_aa: CASRPQGRYGYTF

clone_size: NA
d_call: NA
cdr3_length: 14
j_call: TRBJ2-7
v_call: TRBV20-1
cdr3_nt: TGCAGTGCTAGTCGGGAAGGAAGAAGGTACGAGCAGTACTTC
cdr3_aa: CSASREGRRYEQYF

clone_size: once
d_call: NA
cdr3_length: 13
j_call: TRBJ2-4
v_call: TRBV2
cdr3_nt: TGTGCCACGAGATGGGAAGCCAAAAACATTCAGTACTTC
cdr3_aa: CATRWEAKNIQYF

clone_size: few
d_call: TRBD2
cdr3_length: 17
j_call: TRBJ2-5
v_call: TRBV7-6
cdr3_nt: TGTGCCAGCAGCTTAGCGGTAATAGCGGGAGTTTGGGAGACCCAGTACTTC
cdr3_aa: CASSLAVIAGVWETQYF

clone_size: few
d_call: NA
cdr3_length: 15
j_call: TRBJ2-1
v_call: TRBV7-2
cdr3_nt: TGTGCCAGCAGCTTAATGGGCGGGTCCTACAATGAGCAGTTCTTC
cdr3_aa: CASSLMGGSYNEQFF

clone_size: few
d_call: NA
cdr3_length: 14
j_call: TRBJ1-1
v_call: TRBV12-3/TRBV12-4
cdr3_nt: TGTGCCAGCAGTGAGGGACTCTTGAACACTGAAGCTTTCTTT
cdr3_aa: CASSEGLLNTEAFF

clone_size: NA
d_call: NA
cdr3_length: 13
j_call: TRBJ2-7
v_call: TRBV13
cdr3_nt: TGTGCCAGCAGCTTATTCTCCCCCTACGAGCGGTACTTC
cdr3_aa: CASSLFSPYERYF

clone_size: NA
d_call: TRBD2
cdr3_length: 13
j_call: TRBJ2-7
v_call: TRBV12-3/TRBV12-4
cdr3_nt: TGTGCCAGCAGTTTAGGACTAGCGACCGAGCAGTACTTC
cdr3_aa: CASSLGLATEQYF

clone_size: NA
d_call: NA
cdr3_length: 12
j_call: TRBJ1-1
v_call: TRBV20-1
cdr3_nt: TGCAGTGCCAGGATGGGGTACACTGAAGCTTTCTTT
cdr3_aa: CSARMGYTEAFF

clone_size: NA
d_call: NA
cdr3_length: 17
j_call: TRBJ2-1
v_call: TRBV20-1
cdr3_nt: TGCAGTGCTAGAGTGATGCGCAGGGGGGAGGCCTACAATGGGCAGTTCTTC
cdr3_aa: CSARVMRRGEAYNGQFF

clone_size: NA
d_call: NA
cdr3_length: 14
j_call: TRBJ2-2
v_call: TRBV28
cdr3_nt: TGTGCCAGCAGCCAAACTAGTCTCACCGGGGAGCTGTTTTTT
cdr3_aa: CASSQTSLTGELFF

clone_size: NA
d_call: TRBD2
cdr3_length: 15
j_call: TRBJ2-5
v_call: TRBV7-2
cdr3_nt: TGTGCCAGCAGACCTGCCCTAGCGGGGGAAGAGACCCAGTACTTC
cdr3_aa: CASRPALAGEETQYF

clone_size: NA
d_call: NA
cdr3_length: 12
j_call: TRBJ2-1
v_call: TRBV20-1
cdr3_nt: TGCAGTGCTTTGACTAGGGCCCATGAGCAGTTCTTC
cdr3_aa: CSALTRAHEQFF

clone_size: NA
d_call: TRBD2
cdr3_length: 15
j_call: TRBJ2-3
v_call: TRBV12-3/TRBV12-4
cdr3_nt: TGTGCCAGCAGTTTTTCCAGCGGGAATACAGATACGCAGTATTTT
cdr3_aa: CASSFSSGNTDTQYF

clone_size: NA
d_call: NA
cdr3_length: 15
j_call: TRBJ2-3
v_call: TRBV4-1
cdr3_nt: TGCGCCAGCAGCCAAGAAGCGCTACCGACAGATACGCAGTATTTT
cdr3_aa: CASSQEALPTDTQYF

clone_size: NA
d_call: NA
cdr3_length: 13
j_call: TRBJ1-2
v_call: TRBV5-1
cdr3_nt: TGCGCCAGCAGCGGTACAGGGCGCAATGGCTACACCTTC
cdr3_aa: CASSGTGRNGYTF

clone_size: few
d_call: TRBD2
cdr3_length: 17
j_call: TRBJ2-1
v_call: TRBV2
cdr3_nt: TGTGCCAGCAGTGAAATGATCCTAGCGGGGGGCCCCAATGAGCAGTTCTTC
cdr3_aa: CASSEMILAGGPNEQFF

clone_size: few
d_call: NA
cdr3_length: 12
j_call: TRBJ1-2
v_call: TRBV28
cdr3_nt: TGTGCCAGCAGCCGAAAAGACTATGGCTACACCTTC
cdr3_aa: CASSRKDYGYTF

clone_size: NA
d_call: TRBD1
cdr3_length: 18
j_call: TRBJ2-1
v_call: TRBV29-1
cdr3_nt: TGCAGCACGTACGGGACAGGGGGCCGTGCGGGAGGACATAGAGAGCAGTTCTTC
cdr3_aa: CSTYGTGGRAGGHREQFF

clone_size: NA
d_call: NA
cdr3_length: 14
j_call: TRBJ2-7
v_call: TRBV19
cdr3_nt: TGTGCCAGTAGTATAATGACAGGAGCTCGGGAGCAGTACTTC
cdr3_aa: CASSIMTGAREQYF

clone_size: NA
d_call: TRBD2
cdr3_length: 13
j_call: TRBJ2-3
v_call: TRBV29-1
cdr3_nt: TGCAGCGTGACTAGCGGGGGGACAGATACGCAGTATTTT
cdr3_aa: CSVTSGGTDTQYF

clone_size: few
d_call: NA
cdr3_length: 16
j_call: TRBJ1-2
v_call: TRBV21-1
cdr3_nt: TGTGCCAGCAGCAAAGGAGTTATGGACACTAACTATGGCTACACCTTC
cdr3_aa: CASSKGVMDTNYGYTF

clone_size: few
d_call: TRBD1
cdr3_length: 14
j_call: TRBJ1-6
v_call: TRBV27
cdr3_nt: TGTGCCAGCAAAATCCAGGGGGTGGAGTCACCCCTCCACTTT
cdr3_aa: CASKIQGVESPLHF

clone_size: NA
d_call: NA
cdr3_length: 11
j_call: TRBJ2-3
v_call: TRBV12-3/TRBV12-4
cdr3_nt: TGTGCCAGCAGTTTCGGGACGGCGCAGTATTTT
cdr3_aa: CASSFGTAQYF

clone_size: NA
d_call: TRBD2
cdr3_length: 16
j_call: TRBJ2-2
v_call: TRBV6-6
cdr3_nt: TGTGCCAGCAGGGCCCGGACTAGCGGGAACACCGGGGAGCTGTTTTTT
cdr3_aa: CASRARTSGNTGELFF

clone_size: NA
d_call: TRBD2
cdr3_length: 15
j_call: TRBJ2-3
v_call: TRBV7-8
cdr3_nt: TGTGCCAGCAGCTCCCTGACTAGCTCCACAGATACGCAGTATTTT
cdr3_aa: CASSSLTSSTDTQYF

clone_size: NA
d_call: NA
cdr3_length: 12
j_call: TRBJ2-7
v_call: TRBV20-1
cdr3_nt: TGCAGTGCTAGATTAAGGCACAATGAGCAGTACTTC
cdr3_aa: CSARLRHNEQYF

clone_size: NA
d_call: TRBD2
cdr3_length: 15
j_call: TRBJ2-3
v_call: TRBV4-1
cdr3_nt: TGCGCCAGCAGCCGACGAAGCGGGACGACAGATACGCAGTATTTT
cdr3_aa: CASSRRSGTTDTQYF

clone_size: NA
d_call: TRBD2
cdr3_length: 14
j_call: TRBJ2-7
v_call: TRBV11-2
cdr3_nt: TGTGCCAGCAGCCCGGCTAGCGGGAGTCCTGAGCAGTACTTC
cdr3_aa: CASSPASGSPEQYF

clone_size: NA
d_call: NA
cdr3_length: 17
j_call: TRBJ2-7
v_call: TRBV13
cdr3_nt: TGTGCCAGCAGCTTAAGGAAACAAGCGGATTCCTACAATGAGCAGTACTTC
cdr3_aa: CASSLRKQADSYNEQYF

clone_size: NA
d_call: NA
cdr3_length: 16
j_call: TRBJ1-1
v_call: TRBV7-8
cdr3_nt: TGTGCCAGCAGCTTAGATAGGGCCAGGGTGAACACTGAAGCTTTCTTT
cdr3_aa: CASSLDRARVNTEAFF

clone_size: NA
d_call: TRBD2
cdr3_length: 18
j_call: TRBJ2-4
v_call: TRBV7-6
cdr3_nt: TGTGCCAGCAGCTTAATCCCAACTGGAGCGGGGTCCAAAAACATTCAGTACTTC
cdr3_aa: CASSLIPTGAGSKNIQYF

clone_size: NA
d_call: TRBD1
cdr3_length: 15
j_call: TRBJ1-5
v_call: TRBV6-1
cdr3_nt: TGTGCCAGCAGCGCAATCCGGACAGGAGGGGCGCCCCAGCATTTT
cdr3_aa: CASSAIRTGGAPQHF

clone_size: few
d_call: NA
cdr3_length: 13
j_call: TRBJ2-1
v_call: TRBV20-1
cdr3_nt: TGCAGTGCTAGGTCGTCGGCGCCCAATGAGCAGTTCTTC
cdr3_aa: CSARSSAPNEQFF

clone_size: NA
d_call: TRBD1
cdr3_length: 15
j_call: TRBJ2-1
v_call: TRBV5-1
cdr3_nt: TGCGCCAGCGGCCGACGTTACGACAGGGGCAATGAGCAGTTCTTC
cdr3_aa: CASGRRYDRGNEQFF

clone_size: NA
d_call: NA
cdr3_length: 15
j_call: TRBJ2-7
v_call: TRBV25-1
cdr3_nt: TGTGCCAGCAGTGACCGAAGCCGGAGCTCCTACGAGCAGTACTTC
cdr3_aa: CASSDRSRSSYEQYF

clone_size: NA
d_call: NA
cdr3_length: 17
j_call: TRBJ1-6
v_call: TRBV5-6
cdr3_nt: TGTGCCAGCAGCTTAACTCGTTCTGCGCTCGATAATTCACCCCCCCACTTT
cdr3_aa: CASSLTRSALDNSPPHF

clone_size: few
d_call: NA
cdr3_length: 16
j_call: TRBJ1-5
v_call: TRBV4-1
cdr3_nt: TGCGCCAGCAGCCAGGCCGGGACCAGGGGCAATCAGCCCCAGCATTTT
cdr3_aa: CASSQAGTRGNQPQHF

clone_size: few
d_call: NA
cdr3_length: 13
j_call: TRBJ1-2
v_call: TRBV6-6
cdr3_nt: TGTGCCAGCAGGTATCAGAAGGTCGAGGGCTACACCTTC
cdr3_aa: CASRYQKVEGYTF

clone_size: few
d_call: NA
cdr3_length: 16
j_call: TRBJ2-3
v_call: TRBV11-1
cdr3_nt: TGTGCCAGCAGCTTCTTGAGGAGACAGAGCCAACATACGCAGTATTTT
cdr3_aa: CASSFLRRQSQHTQYF

clone_size: once
d_call: NA
cdr3_length: 13
j_call: TRBJ2-5
v_call: TRBV29-1
cdr3_nt: TGCAGCGTTGGAGAGACAGTTAGCAATGAGCAGTACTTC
cdr3_aa: CSVGETVSNEQYF

clone_size: many
d_call: NA
cdr3_length: 13
j_call: TRBJ2-5
v_call: TRBV5-1
cdr3_nt: TGCGCCAGCAGATGGGGACTTTCAGCAACCCAGTACTTC
cdr3_aa: CASRWGLSATQYF

clone_size: few
d_call: NA
cdr3_length: 14
j_call: TRBJ2-7
v_call: TRBV20-1
cdr3_nt: TGCAGTGCTAGAGGAATCCAGGGGAACTACGAGCAGTACTTC
cdr3_aa: CSARGIQGNYEQYF